The sample holds a few counts of the clone carrying this T cell receptor beta chain. Its antigen is not identified. Arm-PCR of CDR3 regions with iRepertoire HTBI primers generated TCR beta libraries. TCRdb processed the multiplex PCR reads anew with MiXCR; each CDR3 protein has one entry. Here the sample spans almost 450,000 distinct CDR3 sequences, around 17% being singletons. The data are from a study of regulatory T cells in long-lasting Graves disease. Findings and limits, study-wide: Persistent patients shared more public clonotypes (roughly 3,000) than newly diagnosed patients (about 1,000).

This CDR3 has 17 residues. V dropped 2 bases and J dropped 0 bases, with 11 bases sitting between them. Time point in this sample: newly diagnosed GD, antithyroid drugs for less than 3 months. Generation of the TCR library employed RNA extracted from PBMCs. The same sample was also studied in work on T cells in Graves' hyperthyroidism and ophthalmopathy.

The TCR comes from a woman between 25 and 40 years old with Graves disease. The chain is built from TRBV12-3 or TRBV12-4 and TRBJ2-6; D remains unclear. The sample in question was peripheral blood mononuclear cells (PBMCs), obtained at new diagnosis, from a patient treated with antithyroid drugs. This chain's CDR3 is CASSLRTHPSGANVLTF. The CDR3 region has the DNA TGTGCCAGCAGTTTACGGACCCACCCCTCTGGGGCCAACGTCCTGACTTTC.